These 2 T cell receptor beta chains came from one sample sequenced in a study of blood T cell repertoires in COVID-19 (dated by TCRdb to 2019 to 2021). Library generation was performed with the immunoSEQ multiplex PCR assay. TCRdb limited this immuneACCESS table to in-frame rearrangements with V and J called. A share of clones is missing; checked studies link under half to unresolved V genes, and the rest is unexplained. In this sample the table shows around 250,000 clones, 84% of which occur a single time. The top ten clones comprise roughly 1.4% of the sample. The sample taken for sequencing was peripheral blood. The origin of the receptors is a woman in her forties who had recovered from COVID-19.

V gene TRBV18 combines with J gene TRBJ1-3; no clear D gene. This CDR3 has 17 residues. Looked up from germline, CDR1 is KGHSH and CDR2 is LQKENI. V was clipped by 5 bases and J by 2 bases, with 19 bases between them. Here the CDR3 DNA reads TGTGCCAGCTCATTGGCCGACGGCCGCGGGACTGGAAACACCATATATTTT. Residues: CASSLADGRGTGNTIYF.

The chain couples TRBV5-6 to TRBJ2-2; unclear D gene. The CDR3 is 16 residues long. From germline, CDR1 is SGHDT and CDR2 YYEEEE. The germline V and J ends were trimmed by 3 bases and 4 bases, with 16 bases remaining between them. The DNA of the CDR3 is TGTGCCAGCAGCTCGACCGAATTTCGGGTCACCGGGGAGCTGTTTTTT. As protein: CASSSTEFRVTGELFF.